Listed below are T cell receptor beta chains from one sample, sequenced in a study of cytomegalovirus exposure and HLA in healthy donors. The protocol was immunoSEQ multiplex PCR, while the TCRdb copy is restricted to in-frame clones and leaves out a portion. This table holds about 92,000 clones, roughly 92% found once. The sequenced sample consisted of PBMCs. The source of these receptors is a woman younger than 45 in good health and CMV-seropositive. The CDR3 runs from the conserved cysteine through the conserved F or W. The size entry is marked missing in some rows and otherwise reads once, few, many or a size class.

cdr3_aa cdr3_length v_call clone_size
CASSQKTGSGANVLTF 16 TRBV4-3 once
CASSPLQDSYEQYF 14 TRBV18 .
CASSIGAGAGNEQFF 15 TRBV19 .
CASSLGNRESEAFF 14 TRBV7-8 few
CASSTTSGKTDTQYF 15 TRBV7-9 .
CASSLSQFSINQPQHF 16 TRBV28 .
CASSQVSARRYGYTF 15 TRBV4-3 .
CASSTGTGGGRMNTEAFF 18 TRBV5-1 .
CASSLGQGVSEAFF 14 TRBV7-2 .
CATSRDKTGLMNEQYF 16 TRBV15 .